This record looks at one TCR beta chain sequence and its context. This entry belongs to a study of CD8+ T cells in alopecia areata. Sequencing templates came from extracted RNA that was reverse transcribed into cDNA. Some clones are missing from TCRdb's copy, which holds only in-frame ones; the method was immunoSEQ multiplex PCR. This sample has 130,000 or so clones, with more than 85% found just once. The treatment here: oral pan-JAK inhibitor, 5-10 mg twice daily. Collected material from alopecia areata patients comprised lesional scalp punch biopsies and peripheral blood. The researchers isolated CD4+ and CD8+ T cells from PBMCs by sorting. Germline CDR1 SQVTM, CDR2 ANQGSEA. This CDR3 contains 14 residues. Trimming left V 4 bases short and J 1 base short, with 13 bases between.

The material was CD8+ T cells sorted from blood, obtained at week 4, from a patient treated with tofacitinib. J is TRBJ1-1 and V is TRBV29-1; no clear D. This TCR was recovered from a human donor with alopecia areata. CDR3: CSVVPGIWNTEAFF. In DNA, the CDR3 is TGCAGCGTTGTCCCCGGAATCTGGAACACTGAAGCTTTCTTT.